The clone carrying this T cell receptor (beta chain) was detected once. Study processing details: Amplification of reference gene primers provided the estimated nucleated cell counts. Only in-frame clones appear in the TCRdb table, and some are missing; sequencing was by immunoSEQ multiplex PCR. Clone size and the V and J calls come from that table; the DNA yielded D and trimming. The sample shows tens of thousands of clones, 88% of them seen only once. J lost 3 bases, V lost 4 bases, and 7 bases had no gene match. The CDR3 runs 16 residues. The germline V gene encodes CDR1 SGDLS and CDR2 YYNGEE. This entry is derived from a study of blood T cell repertoires in COVID-19. Study background: Researchers got acute and convalescent COVID-19 samples from the United States, Italy and Spain. Sources were T cells, B-cell-depleted T cells, or PBMCs; the material itself was cDNA or gDNA.

The sequence came from a man aged 80 or over with acute or convalescent COVID-19. Sequencing was done on a sample of peripheral blood. The V and J genes are TRBV9 and TRBJ1-3, with 10 bases fitting TRBD1. The CDR3 nucleotides are TGTGCCAGCAGCCCGTGGACAGGGGGAATTGGAAACACCATATATTTT. It yields the protein CASSPWTGGIGNTIYF.